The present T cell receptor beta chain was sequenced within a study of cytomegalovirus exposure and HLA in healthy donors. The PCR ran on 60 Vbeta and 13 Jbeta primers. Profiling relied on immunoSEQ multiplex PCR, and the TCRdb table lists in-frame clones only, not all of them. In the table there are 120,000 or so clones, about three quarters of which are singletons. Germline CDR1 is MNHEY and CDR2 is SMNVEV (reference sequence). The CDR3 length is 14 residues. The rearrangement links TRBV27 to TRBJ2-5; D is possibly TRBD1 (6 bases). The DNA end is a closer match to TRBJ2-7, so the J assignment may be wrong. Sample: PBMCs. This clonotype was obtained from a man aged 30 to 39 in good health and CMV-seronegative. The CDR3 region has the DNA TGTGCCAGCAGTATCACCGGGACAAGCTACGAGCAGTACTTC. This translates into CASSITGTSYEQYF.